Listed below are T cell receptor beta chains from one sample, sequenced in a study of T cell responses to AZD1222 COVID-19 vaccine. The data were produced by immunoSEQ multiplex PCR, yet TCRdb's version contains in-frame clones alone and is incomplete. This table holds about 200,000 clones, approximately 94% found once. The sequenced sample was peripheral blood, obtained 28 days after the second AZD1222 dose. The source is an adult who received the AZD1222 COVID-19 vaccine. Each CDR3 is given with its conserved first and last residue. A D gene is named only where the DNA matches it firmly. Only part of the rows carry a size: once, few, many, or a class if the clone is expanded.

v_call,j_call,d_call,clone_size,cdr3_nt,cdr3_aa
TRBV29-1,TRBJ2-1,NA,NA,TGCAGCGTTGATAGGGGGGTCTCCTACAATGAGCAGTTCTTC,CSVDRGVSYNEQFF
TRBV10-3,TRBJ1-1,NA,NA,TGTGCCATCAGTGCTGACTTGGCCGGCACTGAAGCTTTCTTT,CAISADLAGTEAFF
TRBV9,TRBJ1-1,NA,NA,TGTGCCAGCAGGCGGGGATCGAACACTGAAGCTTTCTTT,CASRRGSNTEAFF
TRBV6-2/TRBV6-3,TRBJ2-4,TRBD1,few,TGTGCCAGCAGTTCCTACCGGGACAGACTAGCCAAAAACATTCAGTACTTC,CASSSYRDRLAKNIQYF
TRBV19,TRBJ2-7,TRBD1,NA,TGTGCCAGTAGTATGACAGGGACCTACGAGCAGTACTTC,CASSMTGTYEQYF
TRBV18,TRBJ1-5,TRBD1,NA,TGTGCCAGCTCACCACCAGGACAGGGGGCCCCCCAGCATTTT,CASSPPGQGAPQHF
TRBV9,TRBJ2-7,TRBD2,NA,TGTGCCAGCAGCCAAACTCCCAGCGGGGGCGAGCAGTACTTC,CASSQTPSGGEQYF
TRBV10-3,TRBJ2-1,TRBD2,NA,TGTGCCATCAGTACGACTAGCGGGGGCTACAATGAGCAGTTCTTC,CAISTTSGGYNEQFF
TRBV28,TRBJ2-7,NA,NA,TGTGCCAGCAGTTTATCCAGGGACGGGCAATACGAGCAGTACTTC,CASSLSRDGQYEQYF
TRBV19,TRBJ1-1,NA,once,TGTGCCAGTAATTCAGGCGGAGGGAGGAACACTGAAGCTTTCTTT,CASNSGGGRNTEAFF
TRBV11-2,TRBJ1-2,NA,NA,TGTGCCAGCAGCCGAGGCGAGGGACCTGGCTACACCTTC,CASSRGEGPGYTF
TRBV5-4,TRBJ2-7,TRBD2,NA,TGTGCCAGCAGCGCGGGGGAGGCCTTGGAGCAGTACTTC,CASSAGEALEQYF
TRBV19,TRBJ1-1,NA,once,TGTGCCAGTAGTTCCCAGAGGGTACGAACTGAAGCTTTCTTT,CASSSQRVRTEAFF
TRBV14,TRBJ1-1,NA,once,TGTGCCAGCAGCCAAACCGTTGGATGGAAGACTGAAGCTTTCTTT,CASSQTVGWKTEAFF
TRBV5-4,TRBJ1-2,TRBD1,NA,TGTGCCAGCAGCCGAATCACTGGGACAGGGAACTATGGCTACACCTTC,CASSRITGTGNYGYTF
TRBV6-5,TRBJ1-1,NA,NA,TGTGCCAGCAGCGAGGGGGGGTTGTACACTGAAGCTTTCTTT,CASSEGGLYTEAFF
TRBV28,TRBJ1-4,TRBD1,NA,TGTGCCAGCAGCCGGACAGGCTCGAGTGAAAAACTGTTTTTT,CASSRTGSSEKLFF
TRBV7-2,TRBJ1-2,NA,NA,TGTGCCAGCAGCTTAGAGTTTGCAGGGAACTATGGCTACACCTTC,CASSLEFAGNYGYTF